This paragraph covers one TCR beta chain sequence. The antigen is unknown. This specimen belongs to a study of regulatory T cells in long-lasting Graves disease. Study-wide results and caveats: Persistent disease showed a preference for TRBV28, TRBJ1-2 and TRBJ2-5. Results may be inaccurate due to the small sample size. Persistent patients shared more public clonotypes (about 2,600) than new patients (966).

Noted time point: persistent/refractory GD, antithyroid drugs over 5 years with positive TRAb. Extracted PBMC RNA gave rise to the TCR library. CDR3-region Arm-PCR and iRepertoire HTBI primers produced the TCR beta libraries. TCRdb redid the calling of the multiplex PCR reads with MiXCR, one entry per CDR3 protein. The data contain 700,000 or so distinct CDR3 sequences, about 30% of them seen just once; the ten biggest clones take up under 50%. The CDR3 has 15 amino acids. Germline loops: CDR1 WSHSY, CDR2 SAAADI. V was pared by 2 bases and J by 0 bases, with 7 bases between. This chain links TRBV10-2 with TRBJ2-2, with D unclear. Sequenced here: peripheral blood mononuclear cells (PBMCs), sampled when the disease was refractory, from a patient treated with antithyroid drugs. The TCR comes from a female donor with Graves disease. The CDR3 nucleotides are TGCGCCAGCAGTGAGAGAGTGCCGAACACCGGGGAGCTGTTTTTT. The encoded protein is CASSERVPNTGELFF.